This passage covers 26 T cell receptor beta chains from one sample sequenced in a study of identical twins. Each CDR3 protein is one row after TCRdb ran MiXCR on the 5' RACE reads. This table has hundreds of thousands of distinct CDR3 sequences, approximately 13% appearing once. These same records also appear under a second study, on yellow fever vaccine responses in identical twins.

The sample taken for sequencing was CD8+ T cells sorted from blood. Receptors originate from a woman aged 18-29 years in good health.

Only a few counts were recorded for this clonotype. The J gene is TRBJ2-3, the V gene TRBV7-8; the D gene is possibly TRBD1 (6 bases). CDR1 SGHVS and CDR2 FQNEAQ come from the germline V gene. Trimming took off 3 bases at V and 0 bases at J, with 13 bases between the two ends. CDR3 length: 16 amino acids. CDR3 DNA: TGTGCCAGCAGCTTCGGCAGGGGCCTTAGCACAGATACGCAGTATTTT. This sequence encodes CASSFGRGLSTDTQYF.

The rearrangement uses TRBV2 and TRBJ2-1; TRBD2 agrees at 16 bases. Germline CDR1 SNHLY, CDR2 FYNNEI. The CDR3 runs to 20 residues. The V and J ends lost 4 bases and 0 bases, in that order; junction bases with no gene match: 9. CDR3: CASSGSGTSGGGPSYNEQFF. The CDR3 nucleotides read TGTGCCAGCAGTGGATCCGGGACTAGCGGGGGGGGCCCCTCCTACAATGAGCAGTTCTTC.

This clonotype was counted many times. The rearrangement links TRBV12-3 or TRBV12-4 to TRBJ1-5, with 9 bases aligning to TRBD1. V gave up 6 bases and J gave up 2 bases; unmatched junction bases: 5. The CDR3 is 15 residues long. In DNA, the CDR3 is TGTGCCAGCAGCCTACAGGGGGCCGGCAATCAGCCCCAGCATTTT. Translated, it gives CASSLQGAGNQPQHF.

The chain recombines TRBV4-1 with TRBJ2-3; TRBD1 or TRBD2 may be the D gene (6 bases each). V lost 2 bases and J 5 bases, leaving 17 bases between the germline ends. The length of the CDR3 is 16 residues. CDR1 is MGHRA, CDR2 YSYEKL, per germline. The CDR3 DNA sequence: TGCGCCAGCAGCCAACGATCTTACAGGGAGGAAGATACGCAGTATTTT. It specifies CASSQRSYREEDTQYF.

The chain is built from TRBV12-3 or TRBV12-4 and TRBJ1-1; a weak D match, TRBD1 (5 bases). The CDR3 has 14 residues. The V and J ends lost 6 bases and 0 bases respectively, with 11 bases between them. The CDR3 coding sequence is TGTGCCAGCAGATCCGGGACTCTGAACACTGAAGCTTTCTTT. Translated, it gives CASRSGTLNTEAFF.

This clonotype showed up just a few times. The chain combines TRBV20-1 with TRBJ2-2, with 9 positions matching TRBD2. This CDR3 comprises 16 residues. V lost 2 bases and J lost 2; bases outside the gene matches: 6. Looked up from germline, CDR1 is DFQATT and CDR2 is SNEGSKA (reference sequence). In DNA form, the CDR3 reads TGCAGTGCTAGAATAACCGGGACTAGCAACACCGGGGAGCTGTTTTTT. This sequence encodes CSARITGTSNTGELFF.

The chain has TRBV7-9 and TRBJ2-1; 11 nucleotides match TRBD2. V was pared by 5 bases and J by 3 bases, with 6 bases of the junction left unmatched. Per the germline V gene, CDR1 is SEHNR and CDR2 is FQNEAQ (reference sequence). The CDR3 length is 16 residues. CDR3 nucleotides: TGTGCCAGCAGCCCGGTACTAGCGGGGGACTACAATGAGCAGTTCTTC. Its protein product is CASSPVLAGDYNEQFF.

This rearrangement joins TRBV6-1 to TRBJ2-3; 7 bases fit TRBD2. CDR3 size: 14 residues. V was clipped by 2 bases and J by 15 bases; unmatched bases: 14. CDR1 is MNHNS, CDR2 SASEGT, per germline. In DNA, the CDR3 is TGTGCCAGCAGTGAATTGGCCGAGTCGGGACTATCATATTTT. Translation gives CASSELAESGLSYF.

This clonotype was seen ten or more times. The chain recombines TRBV3-1 with TRBJ2-5, with TRBD1 matching 9 bases. Germline V gene lookup returns CDR1 LGHDT and CDR2 YNNKEL (reference sequence). The CDR3 is 16 amino acids. Losses at the gene ends were 0 bases for V and 0 bases for J; bases not matched to a gene: 2. The CDR3 is CASSQDGTGYQETQYF. Written as DNA, the CDR3 is TGTGCCAGCAGCCAAGACGGGACAGGGTACCAAGAGACCCAGTACTTC.

This clonotype has ten or more counts. The chain recombines TRBV27 with TRBJ1-5; possibly TRBD1 for D (6 bases). The ends were cut back, 3 bases at V and 4 bases at J, with 7 bases in the middle. Germline V lookup: CDR1 MNHEY, CDR2 SMNVEV (reference sequence). The CDR3 loop spans 13 amino acids. This chain's CDR3 is CASSFQGNQPQHF. The CDR3 bases are TGTGCCAGCAGTTTTCAGGGGAATCAGCCCCAGCATTTT.

The chain recombines TRBV20-1 with TRBJ2-1, with D possibly being TRBD1 (6 bases). Trimming removed 4 bases at V and 0 bases at J, with 13 bases between. This CDR3 is built from 15 residues. Germline assignment: CDR1 DFQATT and CDR2 SNEGSKA (reference sequence). DNA of the CDR3: TGCAGTGCTACACAAACAGGGAGCTCCTACAATGAGCAGTTCTTC. Protein: CSATQTGSSYNEQFF.

This clonotype turned up a few times. The V gene is TRBV20-1, the J gene TRBJ2-1; 11 nucleotides match TRBD2. The CDR3 spans 15 residues. In germline, CDR1 is DFQATT, CDR2 SNEGSKA (reference sequence). The V segment lost 6 bases and the J segment 4 bases; nucleotides outside the gene matches: 8. The CDR3 spells CSAQPGTSGYNEQFF. CDR3 DNA sequence: TGCAGTGCCCAACCTGGGACTAGCGGTTACAATGAGCAGTTCTTC.

This clonotype was detected a few times. The chain combines TRBV6-5 with TRBJ2-2, with 8 bases aligning to TRBD1. The CDR3 is made up of 19 amino acids. CDR1 is MNHEY, CDR2 SVGAGI, per germline. Germline trimming cut 0 bases from V and 3 bases from J; bases unmatched to any gene: 12. The CDR3 spells CASSYSAIGQGFYTGELFF. CDR3 sequence (DNA): TGTGCCAGCAGTTACTCGGCGATAGGACAGGGATTCTACACCGGGGAGCTGTTTTTT.

This clonotype was recorded at least ten times. The gene calls are TRBV12-3 or TRBV12-4 and TRBJ2-3, with D possibly TRBD1 on 6 matching bases. The V end lost 3 bases, the J end lost 4 bases, and 8 bases lay between the germline ends. CDR3 length equals 13 residues. CDR3 loop: CASSFQGSDTQYF. The CDR3 nucleotides read TGTGCCAGCAGTTTCCAGGGGTCAGATACGCAGTATTTT.

This clonotype was counted many times. CDR3 in amino acids: CSARSLAGDTGELFF. In DNA, the CDR3 is TGCAGTGCTAGAAGCCTAGCGGGGGACACCGGGGAGCTGTTTTTT. The chain carries TRBV20-1 and TRBJ2-2, with TRBD2 identical over 10 bases. The ends lost 2 bases at V and 3 bases at J; junction bases unmatched: 3. This CDR3 comprises 15 residues. Germline CDR1 is DFQATT and CDR2 is SNEGSKA (reference sequence).

The chain links TRBV4-1 to TRBJ2-7, with D possibly matching TRBD2 (6 bases). This CDR3 is built from 13 residues. Trimming shortened V by 0 bases and J by 4 bases, and 7 bases separated the two germline ends. CDR1 and CDR2 from the germline V gene are MGHRA and YSYEKL. CDR3 nucleotide sequence: TGCGCCAGCAGCCAAGAGGCGGGGTACGAGCAGTACGTC. This codes for CASSQEAGYEQYV.

The CDR3 loop reads CASSPAYTEAFF. For the CDR3, the DNA is TGTGCCAGCAGCCCGGCTTACACTGAAGCTTTCTTT. This chain joins TRBV7-9 and TRBJ1-1; D remains unclear. The V gene's germline CDR1 is SEHNR and CDR2 FQNEAQ (reference sequence). The CDR3 runs 12 residues. The V end was cut by 5 bases, the J end by 3 bases, with 7 bases between.

V gene TRBV27 combines with J gene TRBJ2-1, with D unclear. The CDR3 is 15 amino acids. Germline CDR1 and CDR2: MNHEY and SMNVEV (reference sequence). V was clipped by 3 bases and J by 0 bases, with 9 bases between them. The CDR3 reads CASSFKDPSYNEQFF. As DNA, the CDR3 is TGTGCCAGCAGTTTTAAGGACCCCTCCTACAATGAGCAGTTCTTC.

This clonotype was counted only a few times. The chain employs TRBV2 and TRBJ2-1; no firm D call. The germline gives CDR1 SNHLY, CDR2 FYNNEI. This CDR3 has 12 amino acids. Trimming shortened V by 7 bases and J by 9 bases, and 13 bases separated the two germline ends. The DNA for the CDR3 is TGTGCCAGCACTACCTACATTCCTGAGCAGTTCTTC. As protein: CASTTYIPEQFF. Full variable domain (remainder filled in from reference TRBV2 and TRBJ2-1): EPEVTQTPSHQVTQMGQEVILRCVPISNHLYFYWYRQILGQKVEFLVSFYNNEISEKSEIFDDQFSVERPDGSNFTLKIRSTKLEDSAMYFCASTTYIPEQFFGPGTRLTVL.

This clonotype came up many times. The chain carries TRBV20-1 and TRBJ1-5, with D possibly matching TRBD1 (6 bases). Germline CDR1 DFQATT, CDR2 SNEGSKA (reference sequence). There are 12 residues in the CDR3. Trimming took off 6 bases at V and 7 bases at J, with 13 bases between the two ends. CDR3 protein: CSAKQGPQPQHF. CDR3 sequence (DNA): TGCAGTGCAAAACAGGGTCCGCAGCCCCAGCATTTT.

This clonotype was recorded at least ten times. The rearrangement joins TRBV27 to TRBJ1-5, with D maybe TRBD1 (5 bases). This CDR3 has 16 residues. The V gene's germline CDR1 is MNHEY and CDR2 SMNVEV (reference sequence). The V gene lost 5 bases and the J gene lost 3 bases, with 17 bases spanning the gap. CDR3 nucleotides: TGTGCCAGCAGTCCGTCTCAGGGAGAGGCCAATCAGCCCCAGCATTTT. Protein: CASSPSQGEANQPQHF.

This clonotype was seen repeatedly, ten times or more. The genes are TRBV7-9 and TRBJ2-1, with TRBD1 matching over 9 bases. Germline values: CDR1 SEHNR, CDR2 FQNEAQ (reference sequence). This CDR3 is built from 15 residues. V lost 5 bases and J lost 3; bases outside the gene matches: 5. CDR3 sequence reads: CASSAPGQGYNEQFF. CDR3 in DNA: TGTGCCAGCAGCGCCCCGGGACAGGGCTACAATGAGCAGTTCTTC.

The table lists this clonotype with a few counts. The genes are TRBV4-1 and TRBJ1-1; D possibly corresponds to TRBD1 (6 bases). The CDR3 covers 15 residues. The germline V gene has CDR1 MGHRA and CDR2 YSYEKL. With 4 bases removed from V and 3 bases from J, the gap between germline ends came to 15 bases. The CDR3 bases are TGCGCCAGCAGCCCCTCTACAGGGCGGGACACTGAAGCTTTCTTT. Amino acids: CASSPSTGRDTEAFF.

This clonotype was detected only a few times. This CDR3 reads CATRRGGLSSNEQFF. DNA for the CDR3: TGTGCCACCCGGAGGGGAGGGCTCTCTAGTAATGAGCAGTTCTTC. This rearrangement joins TRBV24-1 to TRBJ2-1; 7 positions agree with TRBD2. Germline loops: CDR1 KGHDR, CDR2 SFDVKD. V shed 9 bases, J shed 7 bases, and the junction held 14 bases outside the gene matches. CDR3 length equals 15 residues.

The chain carries TRBV27 and TRBJ2-1; D possibly corresponds to TRBD2 (5 bases). CDR3 length: 20 amino acids. The V end was cut by 5 bases, the J end by 4 bases, with 30 bases between. CDR1 and CDR2 from the germline V gene are MNHEY and SMNVEV (reference sequence). CDR3 bases: TGTGCCAGCAGTCGACTCGCGAAACTTGCTAGCCCCCCACGTTACAATGAGCAGTTCTTC. It yields the protein CASSRLAKLASPPRYNEQFF.

This clonotype was detected a few times. V usage is TRBV28 and J usage is TRBJ1-5; possibly TRBD1 for D (5 bases). V lost 6 bases and J lost 8, with 17 bases in between. The germline V gene has CDR1 MDHEN and CDR2 SYDVKM. This CDR3 spans 14 amino acids. The CDR3 here is CASSSRLGVEPQHF. The CDR3 DNA follows: TGTGCCAGCAGCTCGCGGTTAGGGGTAGAGCCCCAGCATTTT. The whole variable domain, filled in from reference TRBV28 and TRBJ1-5, reads DVKVTQSSRYLVKRTGEKVFLECVQDMDHENMFWYRQDPGLGLRLIYFSYDVKMKEKGDIPEGYSVSREKKERFSLILESASTNQTSMYLCASSSRLGVEPQHFGDGTRLSIL.